The sequence of this T cell receptor beta chain was determined in a study of cytomegalovirus exposure and HLA in healthy donors. Study at large: The platform used for the 120 validation repertoires matched that of the approximately 620 first-cohort repertoires, a later analysis reported. Findings and limits, study-wide: In vitro work confirmed that a few CMV-associated chains recognize CMV antigens. Rarity marked most TCR sequences, yet some public TCRs occurred in many donors. TCR beta chains numbering approximately 150 were designated cytomegalovirus-associated.

CDR1 is MNHEY and CDR2 is SMNVEV in the germline V gene (reference sequence). Between the trimmed V and J ends, which lost 7 bases and 7 bases, there was a span of 17 bases. The CDR3 runs 13 residues. Clones were read by immunoSEQ multiplex PCR, and TCRdb kept only the in-frame ones, dropping some. The sample has 300,000 to 400,000 clones; 86% are singletons. On this clone: No antigen is known for it.

The receptor was derived from a woman aged 18-30 years in good health and CMV-seronegative. The sequencing input was PBMCs. The chain carries TRBV27 and TRBJ2-7, with TRBD1 as a possible D gene (6 bases). The CDR3 DNA follows: TGTGCCAGCACAAACAGGGCCACGGGAGAGCAGTACTTC. Its protein is CASTNRATGEQYF.